Below are 2 T cell receptor beta chains sequenced from a single sample in a study of T cell repertoires in cytomegalovirus infection. Each CDR3 protein is one row after TCRdb ran MiXCR on the reads. The repertoire consists of some 700,000 distinct CDR3 sequences, with 35% occurring once and the leading ten covering under 3%. The sample comprised PBMCs. Receptors originate from a human donor in good health (CMV status not recorded). Some clones in this sample may be carry-over from other donors' samples.

As to this clonotype: A clone one base away is much larger, so this may be a read error. In this CDR3 the conserved last residue, phenylalanine or tryptophan, is missing, so a read error is likely. This chain links TRBV11-2 with TRBJ2-7; D remains unclear. V was trimmed by 2 bases and J by 5 bases, leaving 4 bases between them. The V gene's germline CDR1 is SGHAT and CDR2 FQNNGV. The CDR3 sequence is 11 residues long. The CDR3 region has the DNA TGTGCCAGCAGCTTAACTCACGAGCAGTACTTA. Its protein is CASSLTHEQYL.

This clonotype was found a few times. The chain uses TRBV4-2 and TRBJ2-3, with D hard to call. From germline, CDR1 is LGHNA and CDR2 YNFKEQ. Trimming cost V 4 bases and J 1 base, with 9 bases left between them. CDR3 size: 14 residues. The DNA of the CDR3 is TGTGCCAGCAGCCCTCCCCGAGGCACAGATACGCAGTATTTT. This codes for CASSPPRGTDTQYF.